What follows are 31 T cell receptor beta chains derived from one specimen sequenced in a study of blood T cell repertoires in COVID-19. Assay used: immunoSEQ multiplex PCR; TCRdb lists only in-frame clones, some missing. The profile shows 55,000 to 65,000 clones, roughly 80% of them singletons. Sequencing input: peripheral blood. The receptor source for this set is a man in his sixties with acute or convalescent COVID-19.

The CDR3 loop is CASSMTHRDPPSDTQYF. The CDR3 DNA reads TGTGCCAGTAGTATGACTCACCGGGATCCTCCCTCCGATACGCAGTATTTT. The chain is built from TRBV19 and TRBJ2-3; D might be TRBD2 (5 bases). The ends were cut back, 3 bases at V and 6 bases at J, with 22 bases in the middle. In germline, CDR1 is LNHDA, CDR2 SQIVND (reference sequence). This CDR3 is 17 amino acids long.

The V call is TRBV7-8, the J call TRBJ1-3; the D is unclear. CDR1 is SGHVS and CDR2 is FQNEAQ in the germline V gene. The CDR3 loop spans 15 amino acids. The ends were cut back, 2 bases at V and 0 bases at J, with 8 bases in the middle. CDR3 nucleotides: TGTGCCAGCAGCTTATCCCTACCCTCTGGAAACACCATATATTTT. The encoded protein is CASSLSLPSGNTIYF.

This chain links TRBV29-1 with TRBJ1-5; tentatively, D is TRBD1 (6 bases). V dropped 7 bases and J dropped 5 bases, with 15 bases sitting between them. This CDR3 region has 13 residues. CDR1 and CDR2 from the germline V gene are SQVTM and ANQGSEA. The CDR3 DNA reads as TGCAGCGGGGGACACTCAGCGGATCAGCCCCAGCATTTT. Amino acids: CSGGHSADQPQHF.

In this sample, this clone turned up once. The chain couples TRBV15 to TRBJ2-5; D might be TRBD2 (6 bases). Trimming left V 0 bases short and J 5 bases short, with 7 bases between. CDR1 is LNHNV, CDR2 YYDKDF, per germline (reference sequence). The CDR3 is 13 amino acids. The CDR3, as DNA: TGTGCCACCAGCAGAGAGCGGGGCGAGACCCAGTACTTC. It yields the protein CATSRERGETQYF.

The CDR3 coding sequence is TGTGCCAGCAGCTTACATGGGGAGGCCTACGAGCAGTACTTC. It codes for CASSLHGEAYEQYF. The chain has TRBV7-8 and TRBJ2-7; tentative D call: TRBD2 (6 bases). In germline, CDR1 is SGHVS, CDR2 FQNEAQ. The CDR3 contains 14 residues. V was clipped by 2 bases and J by 2 bases, with 10 bases between them.

This chain links TRBV28 with TRBJ1-5, with 8 bases lining up with TRBD1. CDR3 length: 16 residues. Trimming cost V 5 bases and J 0 bases; bases outside gene matches: 6. Germline V lookup: CDR1 MDHEN, CDR2 SYDVKM. CDR3: CASSPYRGGSNQPQHF. The CDR3 DNA is TGTGCCAGCAGTCCCTACAGGGGGGGTAGCAATCAGCCCCAGCATTTT.

The chain carries TRBV11-2 and TRBJ1-1; 8 positions agree with TRBD1. Unmatched junction bases numbered 10, after V lost 0 bases and J lost 1 base. The germline gives CDR1 SGHAT, CDR2 FQNNGV. This CDR3 comprises 18 residues. CDR3 coding DNA: TGTGCCAGCAGCTTAGACTATCGGCCAGGGGGCCGGAACACTGAAGCTTTCTTT. Translation gives CASSLDYRPGGRNTEAFF.

This sequence joins TRBV5-1 and TRBJ1-2; D not certain. CDR3 length: 13 amino acids. CDR1 SGHRS and CDR2 YFSETQ come from the germline V gene. V was trimmed by 4 bases and J by 3 bases, leaving 10 bases between them. Here the CDR3 DNA reads TGCGCCAGCAGCCCCTCCGGGGACTATGGCTACACCTTC. As protein: CASSPSGDYGYTF.

V is TRBV18 and J is TRBJ2-5; tentative D call: TRBD2 (6 bases). Trimming cost V 4 bases and J 4 bases, with 13 bases left between them. Per germline, CDR1 KGHSH and CDR2 LQKENI. This CDR3 contains 14 residues. CDR3 residues: CASSQLGGRETQYF. DNA for the CDR3: TGTGCCAGCTCACAACTGGGGGGAAGAGAGACCCAGTACTTC.

This chain uses TRBV7-8 with TRBJ1-2; D is unclear. The V end was cut by 0 bases, the J end by 0 bases, with 5 bases between. Germline V gene sequence: CDR1 SGHVS, CDR2 FQNEAQ. The CDR3 extends over 14 amino acids. CDR3 region: CASSLATSNYGYTF. DNA of the CDR3: TGTGCCAGCAGCTTAGCGACATCTAACTATGGCTACACCTTC.

The rearrangement uses TRBV30 and TRBJ1-1; D not certain. CDR1 is GTSNPN, CDR2 SVGIG, per germline (reference sequence). V lost 4 bases, J lost 0 bases, and 15 bases lay in between. The CDR3 is 15 residues long. Written as DNA, the CDR3 is TGTGCCTGGATAAACACCCAAATTTTGAACACTGAAGCTTTCTTT. The encoded protein is CAWINTQILNTEAFF.

The chain recombines TRBV2 with TRBJ2-7; no reliable D call. Trimming took 3 bases from V and 5 from J, leaving 11 bases between them. This CDR3 contains 13 residues. Germline values: CDR1 SNHLY, CDR2 FYNNEI. The CDR3 sequence: CASSENISHEQYF. The CDR3, as DNA: TGTGCCAGCAGTGAGAACATTTCCCACGAGCAGTACTTC. The variable domain in full, completed from reference TRBV2 and TRBJ2-7, reads EPEVTQTPSHQVTQMGQEVILRCVPISNHLYFYWYRQILGQKVEFLVSFYNNEISEKSEIFDDQFSVERPDGSNFTLKIRSTKLEDSAMYFCASSENISHEQYFGPGTRLTVT.

The J gene is TRBJ2-3, the V gene TRBV5-8; D might be TRBD1 (6 bases). CDR1 SGHTS and CDR2 YDEGEE come from the germline V gene. The CDR3 is 13 residues long. Trimming took 7 bases from V and 4 from J, leaving 13 bases between them. CDR3 sequence reads: CASLQQGADTQYF. The CDR3 bases are TGTGCCAGCCTTCAACAGGGCGCAGATACGCAGTATTTT.

The gene calls are TRBV6-5 and TRBJ1-2; maybe TRBD1 (6 bases). CDR1 is MNHEY and CDR2 is SVGAGI in the germline V gene. The CDR3 loop spans 14 amino acids. With 5 bases removed from V and 6 bases from J, the gap between germline ends came to 16 bases. In DNA form, the CDR3 reads TGTGCCAGCAGTAACACAGGGTTCGTCGATGGCTACACCTTC. Translation: CASSNTGFVDGYTF.

J is TRBJ2-7 and V is TRBV7-3, with D perhaps matching TRBD2 (5 bases). The ends were cut back, 2 bases at V and 2 bases at J, with 16 bases in the middle. The CDR3 has 16 amino acids. Germline V lookup: CDR1 SGHTA, CDR2 FQGTGA. The CDR3 bases are TGTGCCAGCAGCTTACAATGGCGGAGGTGGGCCTACGAGCAGTACTTC. It encodes CASSLQWRRWAYEQYF.

The V and J genes are TRBV5-4 and TRBJ1-4, with 7 bases lining up with TRBD1. The CDR3 loop spans 16 amino acids. Germline assignment: CDR1 SGHNT and CDR2 YYREEE (reference sequence). V shed 0 bases and J 3 bases; nucleotides not matched to a gene: 5. DNA of the CDR3: TGTGCCAGCAGCTTGGACAGGGGAGCGGCTAATGAAAAACTGTTTTTT. Protein product: CASSLDRGAANEKLFF.

This rearrangement joins TRBV20-1 to TRBJ1-2; D is unclear. The germline V gene encodes CDR1 DFQATT and CDR2 SNEGSKA (reference sequence). Trimming pared 0 bases from V and 7 bases from J, leaving 6 bases between. CDR3 length equals 11 residues. Here the CDR3 reads CSARDIFGYTF. In DNA form, the CDR3 reads TGCAGTGCTAGAGATATTTTTGGCTACACCTTC.

This sequence joins TRBV11-2 and TRBJ2-5; perhaps TRBD1 as D (6 bases). CDR3 size: 16 residues. The V gene lost 3 bases and the J gene lost 0 bases, with 14 bases spanning the gap. CDR1 and CDR2 from the germline V gene are SGHAT and FQNNGV. DNA for the CDR3: TGTGCCAGCAGCTTGGCAGGGGCTGGGTACCAAGAGACCCAGTACTTC. This translates into CASSLAGAGYQETQYF.

The sample holds one count of this clone. The DNA for the CDR3 is TGCGCCAGCAGCTATGGACCCCCGGGGTATGGCTACACCTTC. It is translated as CASSYGPPGYGYTF. The gene calls are TRBV5-1 and TRBJ1-2; no firm D call. Trimming stripped 3 bases from V and 5 bases from J, with 14 bases between. Germline V CDR1 and CDR2: SGHRS, YFSETQ. There are 14 residues in the CDR3.

V is TRBV5-4 and J is TRBJ2-7; 12 bases are a match to TRBD1. CDR3 length: 15 residues. Germline V gene sequence: CDR1 SGHNT, CDR2 YYREEE (reference sequence). After removal of 5 bases from V and 5 bases from J, the junction contained 8 bases not matched to a gene. CDR3 in amino acids: CASSLPGQGAHEQYF. CDR3 coding DNA: TGTGCCAGCAGTCTTCCGGGACAGGGGGCCCACGAGCAGTACTTC.

CDR3 DNA: TGTGCCATAGGCCCACTGGAGAACATTCAGTACTTC. Protein sequence: CAIGPLENIQYF. The chain recombines TRBV2 with TRBJ2-4; no clear D. Germline CDR1 is SNHLY and CDR2 is FYNNEI. V dropped 10 bases and J dropped 7 bases, with 14 bases sitting between them. This CDR3 contains 12 residues.

V is TRBV5-1 and J is TRBJ1-2; maybe TRBD1 (6 bases). V was pared by 2 bases and J by 6 bases, with 17 bases between. CDR1 and CDR2 from the germline V gene are SGHRS and YFSETQ. The CDR3 runs 15 residues. CDR3 sequence reads: CASSLEQGQRNGYTF. CDR3 sequence (DNA): TGCGCCAGCAGCTTAGAACAGGGTCAAAGAAATGGCTACACCTTC.

The table lists this clone with a count of one. This rearrangement joins TRBV28 to TRBJ2-5; tentatively, D is TRBD1 (5 bases). Trimming pared 1 base from V and 3 bases from J, leaving 9 bases between. This CDR3 is 14 amino acids long. Germline V gene sequence: CDR1 MDHEN, CDR2 SYDVKM. CDR3 residues: CASSLFRDEETQYF. As DNA, the CDR3 is TGTGCCAGCAGTTTATTCAGGGATGAAGAGACCCAGTACTTC. The entire variable domain, with the rest obtained from reference TRBV28 and TRBJ2-5, is as follows: DVKVTQSSRYLVKRTGEKVFLECVQDMDHENMFWYRQDPGLGLRLIYFSYDVKMKEKGDIPEGYSVSREKKERFSLILESASTNQTSMYLCASSLFRDEETQYFGPGTRLLVL.

V is TRBV18 and J is TRBJ2-1; no clear D gene. The germline V gene has CDR1 KGHSH and CDR2 LQKENI. The CDR3 has 14 residues. The ends were cut back, 0 bases at V and 8 bases at J, with 11 bases in the middle. CDR3 sequence: CASSPPGRPDEQFF. The CDR3 region has the DNA TGTGCCAGCTCACCACCGGGCAGGCCTGATGAGCAGTTCTTC.

The sample holds one count of this clone. The chain has TRBV25-1 and TRBJ1-4, with 8 positions matching TRBD1. CDR1 is MGHDK, CDR2 SYGVNS, per germline. The CDR3 is 16 residues long. After removal of 6 bases from V and 4 bases from J, the junction contained 10 bases not matched to a gene. The CDR3 reads CASSEQGTGHNEKLFF. Written as DNA, the CDR3 is TGTGCCAGCAGCGAACAGGGGACAGGCCATAATGAAAAACTGTTTTTT.

The CDR3 nucleotides are TGTGCCACCAGTGATCAATCAGGGTCCTACGAGCAGTACTTC. Amino acid sequence: CATSDQSGSYEQYF. The V gene is TRBV24-1, the J gene TRBJ2-7; D might be TRBD1 (5 bases). There are 14 residues in the CDR3. The germline CDR1 and CDR2 sequences are KGHDR and SFDVKD. Trimming stripped 3 bases from V and 1 base from J, with 9 bases between.

The V and J genes are TRBV11-2 and TRBJ1-3; 8 bases are a match to TRBD1. The CDR3 sequence is 16 residues long. The V segment lost 2 bases and the J segment 0 bases; nucleotides outside the gene matches: 3. Looked up from germline, CDR1 is SGHAT and CDR2 is FQNNGV. The CDR3 nucleotides are TGTGCCAGCAGCTTAACAGGGGGGTTCTCTGGAAACACCATATATTTT. Translation gives CASSLTGGFSGNTIYF.

The chain recombines TRBV29-1 with TRBJ1-1, with a weak D call TRBD1 (6 bases). With 2 bases removed from V and 1 base from J, the gap between germline ends came to 11 bases. The CDR3 sequence is 14 residues long. Germline V CDR1 and CDR2: SQVTM, ANQGSEA. CDR3 nucleotides: TGCAGCGTTGAAAGGAGGGGGGGGAACACTGAAGCTTTCTTT. This sequence encodes CSVERRGGNTEAFF.

This chain joins TRBV29-1 and TRBJ2-5; D call uncertain. V gave up 6 bases and J gave up 5 bases, with 13 bases separating them. The germline V gene encodes CDR1 SQVTM and CDR2 ANQGSEA. CDR3 length: 12 amino acids. In DNA, the CDR3 is TGCAGCGTCACAGCTTTAATGGAGACCCAGTACTTC. This gives the protein CSVTALMETQYF.

This clone was seen a handful of times. The rearrangement joins TRBV20-1 to TRBJ2-3; D not resolved. Germline CDR1 is DFQATT and CDR2 is SNEGSKA (reference sequence). The V end lost 6 bases, the J end lost 6 bases, and 10 bases lay between the germline ends. This CDR3 is built from 11 residues. CDR3 DNA: TGCAGTGCCGAGACATCCGATACGCAGTATTTT. Translating it yields CSAETSDTQYF.

J is TRBJ1-2 and V is TRBV7-9; no reliable D call. The germline gives CDR1 SEHNR, CDR2 FQNEAQ (reference sequence). The length of the CDR3 is 14 residues. The V end was cut by 3 bases, the J end by 4 bases, with 12 bases between. This chain's CDR3 is CASSLETLVYGYTF. In DNA, the CDR3 is TGTGCCAGCAGCTTGGAGACGTTAGTCTATGGCTACACCTTC. The full variable domain, in which reference TRBV7-9 and TRBJ1-2 provide the parts outside the CDR3, is DTGVSQNPRHKITKRGQNVTFRCDPISEHNRLYWYRQTLGQGPEFLTYFQNEAQLEKSRLLSDRFSAERPKGSFSTLEIQRTEQGDSAMYLCASSLETLVYGYTFGSGTRLTVV.